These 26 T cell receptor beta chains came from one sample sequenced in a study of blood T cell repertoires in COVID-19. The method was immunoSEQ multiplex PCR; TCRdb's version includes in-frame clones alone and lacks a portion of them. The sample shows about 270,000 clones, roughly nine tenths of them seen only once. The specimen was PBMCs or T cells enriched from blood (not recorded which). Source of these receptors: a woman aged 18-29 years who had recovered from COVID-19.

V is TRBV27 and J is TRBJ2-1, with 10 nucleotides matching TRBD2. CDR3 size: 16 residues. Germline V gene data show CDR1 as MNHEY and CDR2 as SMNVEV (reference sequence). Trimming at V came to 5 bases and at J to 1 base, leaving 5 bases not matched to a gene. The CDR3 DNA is TGTGCCAGCAGTATTTATAGCGGGGGGTCCTACAATGAGCAGTTCTTC. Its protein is CASSIYSGGSYNEQFF.

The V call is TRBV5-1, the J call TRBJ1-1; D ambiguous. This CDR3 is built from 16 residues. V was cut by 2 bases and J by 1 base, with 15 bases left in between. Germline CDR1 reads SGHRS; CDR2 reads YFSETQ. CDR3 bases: TGCGCCAGCAGCTTTAAGCCAACACGGGAGAACACTGAAGCTTTCTTT. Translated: CASSFKPTRENTEAFF.

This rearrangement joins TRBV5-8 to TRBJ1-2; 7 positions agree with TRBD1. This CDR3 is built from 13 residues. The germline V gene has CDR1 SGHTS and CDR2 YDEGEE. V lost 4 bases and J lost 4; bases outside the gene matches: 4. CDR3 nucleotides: TGTGCCAGCAGCCTGGACAGGTTCTATGGCTACACCTTC. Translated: CASSLDRFYGYTF.

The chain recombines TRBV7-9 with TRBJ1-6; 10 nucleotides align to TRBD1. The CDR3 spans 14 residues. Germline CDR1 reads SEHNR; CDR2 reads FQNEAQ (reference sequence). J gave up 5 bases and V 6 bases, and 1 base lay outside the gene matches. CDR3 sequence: CASRGTGDNSPLHF. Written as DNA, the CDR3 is TGTGCCAGCAGGGGGACAGGGGATAATTCACCCCTCCACTTT.

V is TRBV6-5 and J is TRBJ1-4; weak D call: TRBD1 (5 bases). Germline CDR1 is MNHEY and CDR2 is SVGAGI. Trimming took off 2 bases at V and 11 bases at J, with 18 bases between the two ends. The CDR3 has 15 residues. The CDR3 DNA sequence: TGTGCCAGCAGTTACGAGTTCCAAGTTGGGGGGAAACTGTTTTTT. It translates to CASSYEFQVGGKLFF.

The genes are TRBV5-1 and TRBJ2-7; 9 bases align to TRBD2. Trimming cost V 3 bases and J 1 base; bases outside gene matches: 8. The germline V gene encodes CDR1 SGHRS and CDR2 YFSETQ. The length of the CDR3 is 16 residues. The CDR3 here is CASSYISGGSSYEQYF. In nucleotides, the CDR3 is TGCGCCAGCAGCTATATTAGCGGGGGCTCGTCCTACGAGCAGTACTTC.

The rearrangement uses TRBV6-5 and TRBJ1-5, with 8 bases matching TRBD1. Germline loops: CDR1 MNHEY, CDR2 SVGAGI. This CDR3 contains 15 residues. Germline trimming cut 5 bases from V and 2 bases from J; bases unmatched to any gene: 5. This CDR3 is CASSPQGAGNQPQHF. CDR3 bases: TGTGCCAGCAGTCCTCAGGGGGCTGGCAATCAGCCCCAGCATTTT.

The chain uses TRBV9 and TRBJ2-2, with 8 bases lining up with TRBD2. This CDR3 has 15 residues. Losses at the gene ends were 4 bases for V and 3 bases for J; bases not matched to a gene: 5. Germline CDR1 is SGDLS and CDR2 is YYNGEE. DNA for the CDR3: TGTGCCAGCAGCCTGCTGGGACTAGACACCGGGGAGCTGTTTTTT. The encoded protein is CASSLLGLDTGELFF.

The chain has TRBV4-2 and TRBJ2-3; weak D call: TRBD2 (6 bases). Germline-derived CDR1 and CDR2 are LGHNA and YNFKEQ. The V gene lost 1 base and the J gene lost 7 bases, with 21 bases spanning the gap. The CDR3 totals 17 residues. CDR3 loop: CASSQAELARVSNTQYF. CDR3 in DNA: TGTGCCAGCAGCCAAGCCGAACTAGCCAGGGTATCAAATACGCAGTATTTT.

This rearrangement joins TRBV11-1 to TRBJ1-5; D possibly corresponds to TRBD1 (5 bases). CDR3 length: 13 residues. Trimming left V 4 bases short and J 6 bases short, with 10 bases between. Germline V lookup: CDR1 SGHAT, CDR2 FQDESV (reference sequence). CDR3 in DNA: TGTGCCAGCAGCTCAGGGCAGGGTCAGCCCCAGCATTTT. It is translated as CASSSGQGQPQHF.

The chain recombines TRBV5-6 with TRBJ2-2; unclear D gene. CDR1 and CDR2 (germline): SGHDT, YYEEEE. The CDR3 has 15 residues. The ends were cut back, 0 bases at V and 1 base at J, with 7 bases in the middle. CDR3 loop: CASSLGHLNTGELFF. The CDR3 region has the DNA TGTGCCAGCAGCTTGGGACACCTGAACACCGGGGAGCTGTTTTTT.

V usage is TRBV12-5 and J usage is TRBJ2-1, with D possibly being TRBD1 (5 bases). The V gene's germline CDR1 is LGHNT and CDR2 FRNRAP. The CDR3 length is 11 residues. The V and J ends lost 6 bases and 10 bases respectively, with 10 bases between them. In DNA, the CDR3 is TGTGCTAGTGGAGGGGTGGGCGAGCAGTTCTTC. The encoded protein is CASGGVGEQFF. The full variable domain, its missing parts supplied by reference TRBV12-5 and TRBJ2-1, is DARVTQTPRHKVTEMGQEVTMRCQPILGHNTVFWYRQTMMQGLELLAYFRNRAPLDDSGMPKDRFSAEMPDATLATLKIQPSEPRDSAVYFCASGGVGEQFFGPGTRLTVL.

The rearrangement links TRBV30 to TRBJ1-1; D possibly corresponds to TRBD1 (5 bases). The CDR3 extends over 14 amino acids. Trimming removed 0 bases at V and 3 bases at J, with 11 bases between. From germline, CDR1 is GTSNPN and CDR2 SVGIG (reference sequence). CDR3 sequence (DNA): TGTGCCTGGAGTGTACGGGGGTTAGACACTGAAGCTTTCTTT. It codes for CAWSVRGLDTEAFF.

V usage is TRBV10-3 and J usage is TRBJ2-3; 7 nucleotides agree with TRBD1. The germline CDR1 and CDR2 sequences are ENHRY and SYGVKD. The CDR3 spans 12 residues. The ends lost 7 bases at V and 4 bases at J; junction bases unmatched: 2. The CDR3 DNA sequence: TGTGCCATCACTCAGGGGGCAGATACGCAGTATTTT. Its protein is CAITQGADTQYF.

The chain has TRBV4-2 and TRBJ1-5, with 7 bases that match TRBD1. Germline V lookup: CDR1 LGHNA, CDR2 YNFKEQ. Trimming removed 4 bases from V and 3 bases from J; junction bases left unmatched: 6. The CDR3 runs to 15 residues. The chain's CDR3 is CASSLGGQLNQPQHF. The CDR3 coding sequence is TGTGCCAGCAGCCTAGGGGGACAGCTCAATCAGCCCCAGCATTTT.

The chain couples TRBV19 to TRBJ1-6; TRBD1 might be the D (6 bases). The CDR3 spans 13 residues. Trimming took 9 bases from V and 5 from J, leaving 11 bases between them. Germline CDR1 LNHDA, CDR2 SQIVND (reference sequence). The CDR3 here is CASQDSHNSPLHF. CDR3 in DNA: TGTGCCAGCCAGGACAGCCATAATTCACCCCTCCACTTT.

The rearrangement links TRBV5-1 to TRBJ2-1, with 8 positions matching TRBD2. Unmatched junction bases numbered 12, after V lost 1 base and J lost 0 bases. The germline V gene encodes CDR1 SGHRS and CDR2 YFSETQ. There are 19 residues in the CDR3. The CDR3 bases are TGCGCCAGCAGCTTGATCGCTAGCGGGCTTATGAGCTCCTACAATGAGCAGTTCTTC. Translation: CASSLIASGLMSSYNEQFF. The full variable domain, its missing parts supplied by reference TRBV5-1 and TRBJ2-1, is KAGVTQTPRYLIKTRGQQVTLSCSPISGHRSVSWYQQTPGQGLQFLFEYFSETQRNKGNFPGRFSGRQFSNSRSEMNVSTLELGDSALYLCASSLIASGLMSSYNEQFFGPGTRLTVL.

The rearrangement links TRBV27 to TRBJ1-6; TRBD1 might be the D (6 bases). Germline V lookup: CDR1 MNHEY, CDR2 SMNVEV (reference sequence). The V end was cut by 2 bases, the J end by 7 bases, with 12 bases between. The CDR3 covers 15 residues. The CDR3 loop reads CASSLQGTLNSPLHF. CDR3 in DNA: TGTGCCAGCAGTTTACAGGGGACCCTCAATTCACCCCTCCACTTT.

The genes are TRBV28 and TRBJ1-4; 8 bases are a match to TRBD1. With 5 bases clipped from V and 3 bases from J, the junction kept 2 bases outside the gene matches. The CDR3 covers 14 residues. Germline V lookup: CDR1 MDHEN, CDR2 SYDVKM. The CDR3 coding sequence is TGTGCCAGCAGTCTGGGACAGGCTAATGAAAAACTGTTTTTT. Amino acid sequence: CASSLGQANEKLFF.

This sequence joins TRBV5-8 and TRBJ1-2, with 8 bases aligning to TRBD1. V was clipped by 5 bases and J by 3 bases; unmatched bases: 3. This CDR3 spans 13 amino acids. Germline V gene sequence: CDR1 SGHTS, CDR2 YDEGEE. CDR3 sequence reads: CASSSDRDYGYTF. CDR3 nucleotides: TGTGCCAGCAGTTCGGACAGGGACTATGGCTACACCTTC.

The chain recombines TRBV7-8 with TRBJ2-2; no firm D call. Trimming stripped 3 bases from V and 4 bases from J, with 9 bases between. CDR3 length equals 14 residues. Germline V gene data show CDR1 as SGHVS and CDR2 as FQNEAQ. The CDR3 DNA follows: TGTGCCAGCAGCTTGGCTAGTGGCACCGGGGAGCTGTTTTTT. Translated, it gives CASSLASGTGELFF.

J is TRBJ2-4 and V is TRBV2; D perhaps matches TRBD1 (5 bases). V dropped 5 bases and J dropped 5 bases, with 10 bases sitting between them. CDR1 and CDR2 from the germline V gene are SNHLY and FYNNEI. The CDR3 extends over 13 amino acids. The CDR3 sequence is CASSLQDQNIQYF. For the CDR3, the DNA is TGTGCCAGCAGTCTACAGGACCAAAACATTCAGTACTTC. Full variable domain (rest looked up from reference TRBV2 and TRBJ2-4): EPEVTQTPSHQVTQMGQEVILRCVPISNHLYFYWYRQILGQKVEFLVSFYNNEISEKSEIFDDQFSVERPDGSNFTLKIRSTKLEDSAMYFCASSLQDQNIQYFGAGTRLSVL.

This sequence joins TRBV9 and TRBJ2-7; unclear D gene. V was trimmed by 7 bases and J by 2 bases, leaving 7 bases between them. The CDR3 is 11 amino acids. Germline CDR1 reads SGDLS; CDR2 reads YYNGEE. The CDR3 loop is CASGPPYEQYF. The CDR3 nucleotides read TGTGCCAGCGGCCCACCCTACGAGCAGTACTTC.

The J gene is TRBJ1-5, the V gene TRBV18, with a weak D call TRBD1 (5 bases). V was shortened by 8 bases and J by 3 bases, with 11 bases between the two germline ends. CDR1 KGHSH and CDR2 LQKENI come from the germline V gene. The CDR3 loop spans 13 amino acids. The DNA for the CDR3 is TGTGCCAGCGTTCAGGGTAACAATCAGCCCCAGCATTTT. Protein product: CASVQGNNQPQHF.

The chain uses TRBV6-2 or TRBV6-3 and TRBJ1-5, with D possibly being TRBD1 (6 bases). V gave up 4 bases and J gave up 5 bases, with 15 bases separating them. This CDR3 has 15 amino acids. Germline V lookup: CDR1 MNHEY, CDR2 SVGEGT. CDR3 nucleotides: TGTGCCAGCAGTTTTTCCCAGGGGCGGGATCAGCCCCAGCATTTT. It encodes CASSFSQGRDQPQHF.

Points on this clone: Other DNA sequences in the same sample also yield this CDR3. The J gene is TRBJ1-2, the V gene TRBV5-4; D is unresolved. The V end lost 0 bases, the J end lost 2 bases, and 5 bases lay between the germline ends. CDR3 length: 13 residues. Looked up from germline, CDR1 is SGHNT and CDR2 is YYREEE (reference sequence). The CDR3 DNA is TGTGCCAGCAGCTTGGCGGGGAACTATGGCTACACCTTC. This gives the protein CASSLAGNYGYTF.